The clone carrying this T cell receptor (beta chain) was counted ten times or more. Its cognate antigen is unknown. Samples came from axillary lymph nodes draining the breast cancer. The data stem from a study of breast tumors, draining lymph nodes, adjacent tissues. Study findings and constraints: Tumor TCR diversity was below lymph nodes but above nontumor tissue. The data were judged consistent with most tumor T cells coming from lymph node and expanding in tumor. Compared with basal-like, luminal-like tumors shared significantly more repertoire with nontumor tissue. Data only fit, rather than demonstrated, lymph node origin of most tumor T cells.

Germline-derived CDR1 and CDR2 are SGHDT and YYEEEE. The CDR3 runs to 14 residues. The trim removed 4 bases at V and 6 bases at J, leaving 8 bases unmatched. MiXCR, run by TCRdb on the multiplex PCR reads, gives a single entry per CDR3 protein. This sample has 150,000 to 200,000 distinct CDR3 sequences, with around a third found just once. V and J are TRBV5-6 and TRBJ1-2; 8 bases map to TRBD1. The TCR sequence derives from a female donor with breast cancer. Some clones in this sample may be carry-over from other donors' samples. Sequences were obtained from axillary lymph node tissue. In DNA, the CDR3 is TGTGCCAGCAGCACCGGACAGGGCATCCATGGCTACACCTTC. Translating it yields CASSTGQGIHGYTF.